The clone carrying this T cell receptor (beta chain) has a handful of counts. Its antigen is unknown. The junction departs from the called germline gene at one end, perhaps through a read error. This CDR3 region has 15 residues. CDR1 and CDR2 from the germline V gene are SSHAT and FNYEAQ (reference sequence). The sample's time point: newly diagnosed GD, antithyroid drugs for less than 3 months. Scientists built the TCR library using RNA that was extracted from PBMCs. The sample originates from a study of regulatory T cells in long-lasting Graves disease. The overall study: Antithyroid drugs had been taken by newly diagnosed Graves' patients for under 3 months.

Sequencing libraries for TCR beta were prepared with iRepertoire HTBI primers and Arm-PCR of CDR3 regions. TCRdb re-derived calls from the multiplex PCR reads in MiXCR, one entry per CDR3 protein. The table has 550,000 to 700,000 distinct CDR3 sequences, about 16% seen once. Study findings and constraints: Small numbers of samples may have cut accuracy. TRBV28, TRBJ1-2 and TRBJ2-5 were segments that persistent disease favored.

These data also formed part of another study, on T cells in Graves' hyperthyroidism and ophthalmopathy. That source notes: Most expanded thyroid clonotypes above 0.001 recurred in blood.

The chain recombines TRBV7-7 with TRBJ2-5, with D perhaps matching TRBD1 (5 bases). The receptor's source is a man aged 18 to 35 with Graves disease. The sequencing here drew on peripheral blood mononuclear cells (PBMCs), taken at new diagnosis, from a patient treated with antithyroid drugs. The CDR3 reads CASSVKDTSRETQYF. Here the CDR3 DNA reads TGTGCTAGCAGCGTTAAGGACACGAGTAGGGAGACCCAGTACTTC. The entire variable domain, with the rest obtained from reference TRBV7-7 and TRBJ2-5, is as follows: GAGVSQSPRYKVTKRGQDVTLRCDPISSHATLYWYQQALGQGPEFLTYFNYEAQPDKSGLPSDRFSAERPEGSISTLTIQRTEQRDSAMYRCASSVKDTSRETQYFGPGTRLLVL.